The next 6 T cell receptor beta chains were all read from a single sample in a study of blood T cell repertoires in COVID-19 (dated by TCRdb to about 2020). The library relied on the immunoSEQ multiplex PCR assay. TCRdb stores this immuneACCESS table with in-frame sequences only. Part of the clones is absent; in the studies checked, under half of the shortfall reflects unresolved V genes, and no reason is known for the rest. This sample has about 160,000 clones in its table, and about four fifths of those were observed once. Roughly 3.7% of the sample comes from the top ten. The sequenced material came from peripheral blood. Receptors were obtained from a woman of 80 years or more with acute or convalescent COVID-19.

The gene calls are TRBV30 and TRBJ1-1; 11 nucleotides align to TRBD1. Losses at the gene ends were 0 bases for V and 6 bases for J; bases not matched to a gene: 6. CDR3 length: 15 residues. Germline loops: CDR1 GTSNPN, CDR2 SVGIG (reference sequence). Written as DNA, the CDR3 is TGTGCCTGGAGTGTCACGGACAGGGGGCCTTCTGAAGCTTTCTTT. Encoded protein: CAWSVTDRGPSEAFF.

The chain is built from TRBV19 and TRBJ2-3, with 8 positions matching TRBD1. The CDR3 loop spans 14 amino acids. In germline, CDR1 is LNHDA, CDR2 SQIVND (reference sequence). J was trimmed by 3 bases and V by 9 bases; bases with no gene match: 8. As DNA, the CDR3 is TGTGCCAGCGGACAAGGACAGGGAACAGATACGCAGTATTTT. Amino acid sequence: CASGQGQGTDTQYF. Full variable domain (outside the CDR3, taken from reference TRBV19 and TRBJ2-3): DGGITQSPKYLFRKEGQNVTLSCEQNLNHDAMYWYRQDPGQGLRLIYYSQIVNDFQKGDIAEGYSVSREKKESFPLTVTSAQKNPTAFYLCASGQGQGTDTQYFGPGTRLTVL.

CDR3 nucleotide sequence: TGTGCCAGCAGCTTAGAGAGGACTAACTATGGCTACACCTTC. Translated: CASSLERTNYGYTF. The chain employs TRBV7-9 and TRBJ1-2, with D unclear. Germline CDR1 SEHNR, CDR2 FQNEAQ (reference sequence). The germline V and J ends were trimmed by 1 base and 0 bases, with 6 bases remaining between them. This CDR3 is built from 14 residues.

This sequence joins TRBV6-5 and TRBJ2-7; tentative D call: TRBD1 (5 bases). Germline-derived CDR1 and CDR2 are MNHEY and SVGAGI. The ends were cut back, 6 bases at V and 5 bases at J, with 14 bases in the middle. The CDR3 length is 13 residues. The CDR3 is CASSNSDINEQYF. The CDR3, as DNA: TGTGCCAGCAGCAATTCGGACATTAACGAGCAGTACTTC.

The chain has TRBV11-3 and TRBJ2-1, with 9 bases identical to TRBD1. This CDR3 is 17 amino acids long. Per the germline V gene, CDR1 is SGHNT and CDR2 is YENEEA. V lost 1 base and J lost 5; bases outside the gene matches: 9. Here the CDR3 DNA reads TGTGCCAGCAGCTTAGGGACCGGGACAGGGTCCCACAATGAGCAGTTCTTC. Protein sequence: CASSLGTGTGSHNEQFF.

V usage is TRBV3-1 (or the pseudogene TRBV3-2) and J usage is TRBJ2-7; 9 nucleotides agree with TRBD1. The germline CDR1 and CDR2 sequences are LGHDT and YNNKEL (reference sequence). V trimming: 5 bases; J trimming: 3 bases; junction bases outside the gene matches: 8. The CDR3 spans 15 residues. As DNA, the CDR3 is TGTGCCAGCAGCGACCGTGGGGGACAGGGCTACGAGCAGTACTTC. It yields the protein CASSDRGGQGYEQYF.